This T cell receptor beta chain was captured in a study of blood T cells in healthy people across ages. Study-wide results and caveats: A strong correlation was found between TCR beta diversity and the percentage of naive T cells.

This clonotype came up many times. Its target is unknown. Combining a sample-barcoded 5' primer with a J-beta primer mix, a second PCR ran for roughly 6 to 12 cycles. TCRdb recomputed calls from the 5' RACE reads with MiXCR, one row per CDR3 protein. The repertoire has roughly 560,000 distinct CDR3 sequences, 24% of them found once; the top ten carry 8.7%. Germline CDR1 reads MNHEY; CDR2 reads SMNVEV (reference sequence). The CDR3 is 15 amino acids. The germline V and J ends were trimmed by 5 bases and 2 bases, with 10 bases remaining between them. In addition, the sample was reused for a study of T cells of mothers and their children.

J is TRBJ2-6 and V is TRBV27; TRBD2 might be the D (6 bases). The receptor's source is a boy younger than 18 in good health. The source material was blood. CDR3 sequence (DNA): TGTGCCAGCAGTCCTTGGGGGGCTGGGGCCAACGTCCTGACTTTC. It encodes CASSPWGAGANVLTF.